The rows below give T cell receptor beta chains drawn from one sample of a study of T cell responses to AZD1222 COVID-19 vaccine. Sequencing used immunoSEQ multiplex PCR; TCRdb keeps in-frame clones, though not all of them. The table shows approximately 120,000 clones, with more than 70% occurring only once. Material: peripheral blood, obtained 28 days after the second AZD1222 dose. These receptors all come from an adult who received the AZD1222 COVID-19 vaccine. Both conserved end residues are part of each CDR3. Each record gives: D gene, J gene, V gene, clone size, CDR3 protein, CDR3 DNA. D genes are given only for firm matches. Clone size appears in some rows only: once, few, many, or a class for an expanded clone.

d_call: TRBD1; j_call: TRBJ1-3; v_call: TRBV10-3; clone_size: -; cdr3_aa: CAISGDRGGNTIYF; cdr3_nt: TGTGCCATCAGTGGAGACAGGGGGGGAAACACCATATATTTT
d_call: -; j_call: TRBJ2-1; v_call: TRBV6-5; clone_size: once; cdr3_aa: CASSYSRGGDNEQFF; cdr3_nt: TGTGCCAGCAGTTACTCGAGGGGGGGGGACAATGAGCAGTTCTTC
d_call: -; j_call: TRBJ2-3; v_call: TRBV10-3; clone_size: -; cdr3_aa: CAISESATGTQYF; cdr3_nt: TGTGCCATCAGTGAGTCGGCGACGGGGACGCAGTATTTT
d_call: -; j_call: TRBJ2-7; v_call: TRBV6-5; clone_size: -; cdr3_aa: CASTETGQYEQYF; cdr3_nt: TGTGCCAGCACCGAAACAGGACAGTACGAGCAGTACTTC
d_call: TRBD2; j_call: TRBJ2-5; v_call: TRBV24-1; clone_size: -; cdr3_aa: CATSLGGRETQYF; cdr3_nt: TGTGCCACCAGCCTGGGAGGGCGGGAGACCCAGTACTTC
d_call: TRBD1; j_call: TRBJ1-1; v_call: TRBV7-9; clone_size: -; cdr3_aa: CAGGTGGNTEAFF; cdr3_nt: TGTGCCGGCGGGACAGGTGGGAACACTGAAGCTTTCTTT
d_call: TRBD1; j_call: TRBJ2-3; v_call: TRBV2; clone_size: -; cdr3_aa: CATPGQGIPSTDTQYF; cdr3_nt: TGTGCCACCCCGGGACAGGGGATCCCTAGCACAGATACGCAGTATTTT
d_call: -; j_call: TRBJ1-1; v_call: TRBV6-1; clone_size: -; cdr3_aa: CASSEHAGLNTEAFF; cdr3_nt: TGTGCCAGCAGTGAACATGCGGGTCTAAACACTGAAGCTTTCTTT
d_call: TRBD1; j_call: TRBJ1-6; v_call: TRBV5-5; clone_size: few; cdr3_aa: CASSLRQGYNSPLHF; cdr3_nt: TGTGCCAGCAGCCTCCGACAGGGGTACAATTCACCCCTCCACTTT
d_call: TRBD1; j_call: TRBJ1-5; v_call: TRBV6-5; clone_size: -; cdr3_aa: CASSSGTANQPQHF; cdr3_nt: TGTGCCAGCAGCTCCGGGACAGCAAATCAGCCCCAGCATTTT
d_call: TRBD2; j_call: TRBJ2-1; v_call: TRBV20-1; clone_size: -; cdr3_aa: CSASLASGATNEQFF; cdr3_nt: TGCAGTGCTAGTCTGGCTAGCGGGGCCACCAATGAGCAGTTCTTC
d_call: -; j_call: TRBJ2-5; v_call: TRBV6-2/TRBV6-3; clone_size: -; cdr3_aa: CASSGLARQETQYF; cdr3_nt: TGTGCCAGCAGTGGTCTAGCGCGACAAGAGACCCAGTACTTC
d_call: -; j_call: TRBJ1-1; v_call: TRBV6-5; clone_size: -; cdr3_aa: CASEMNTEAFF; cdr3_nt: TGTGCCAGCGAAATGAACACTGAAGCTTTCTTT
d_call: -; j_call: TRBJ2-1; v_call: TRBV6-5; clone_size: -; cdr3_aa: CASSSPGRGQGEQFF; cdr3_nt: TGTGCCAGCAGCAGCCCGGGACGGGGGCAGGGTGAGCAGTTCTTC
d_call: TRBD1; j_call: TRBJ2-3; v_call: TRBV18; clone_size: -; cdr3_aa: CASLDRGRRDTQYF; cdr3_nt: TGTGCCAGCCTAGACAGGGGGCGTAGAGATACGCAGTATTTT
d_call: TRBD1; j_call: TRBJ1-2; v_call: TRBV5-1; clone_size: -; cdr3_aa: CASSLDRDRGLGYTF; cdr3_nt: TGCGCCAGCAGCTTGGATAGGGACAGGGGGTTAGGCTACACCTTC
d_call: TRBD1; j_call: TRBJ1-4; v_call: TRBV28; clone_size: -; cdr3_aa: CASSLQEAGGEKLFF; cdr3_nt: TGTGCCAGCAGTTTACAGGAGGCAGGGGGTGAAAAACTGTTTTTT
d_call: -; j_call: TRBJ2-5; v_call: TRBV20-1; clone_size: -; cdr3_aa: CSASWALGEETQYF; cdr3_nt: TGCAGTGCTAGTTGGGCCCTAGGGGAGGAGACCCAGTACTTC
d_call: -; j_call: TRBJ2-7; v_call: TRBV3-1/TRBV3-2; clone_size: -; cdr3_aa: CASSQQGRHEQYF; cdr3_nt: TGTGCCAGCAGCCAACAGGGGCGCCACGAGCAGTACTTC
d_call: -; j_call: TRBJ2-5; v_call: TRBV5-1; clone_size: -; cdr3_aa: CASSPVPTWETQYF; cdr3_nt: TGCGCCAGCAGCCCCGTTCCTACGTGGGAGACCCAGTACTTC
d_call: -; j_call: TRBJ1-3; v_call: TRBV19; clone_size: -; cdr3_aa: CASSIYGTGNTIYF; cdr3_nt: TGTGCCAGTAGTATTTACGGGACTGGAAACACCATATATTTT
d_call: -; j_call: TRBJ1-3; v_call: TRBV4-1; clone_size: -; cdr3_aa: CASSPISSGNTIYF; cdr3_nt: TGCGCCAGCAGCCCCATCAGCTCTGGAAACACCATATATTTT
d_call: -; j_call: TRBJ1-4; v_call: TRBV28; clone_size: -; cdr3_aa: CASSFSVATNEKLFF; cdr3_nt: TGTGCCAGCAGTTTTAGTGTAGCAACTAATGAAAAACTGTTTTTT
d_call: -; j_call: TRBJ1-2; v_call: TRBV28; clone_size: once; cdr3_aa: CASSIGGIYGYTF; cdr3_nt: TGTGCCAGCAGTATCGGTGGGATCTATGGCTACACCTTC
d_call: -; j_call: TRBJ2-5; v_call: TRBV6-5; clone_size: once; cdr3_aa: CASSYAGQETQYF; cdr3_nt: TGTGCCAGCAGTTATGCGGGGCAAGAGACCCAGTACTTC
d_call: -; j_call: TRBJ1-1; v_call: TRBV28; clone_size: -; cdr3_aa: CASFVWSGEAFF; cdr3_nt: TGTGCCAGCTTCGTCTGGTCCGGTGAAGCTTTCTTT
d_call: -; j_call: TRBJ2-1; v_call: TRBV6-2/TRBV6-3; clone_size: -; cdr3_aa: CASSYSIRGRSYNEQFF; cdr3_nt: TGTGCCAGCAGTTACTCGATAAGGGGTCGCTCCTACAATGAGCAGTTCTTC
d_call: -; j_call: TRBJ1-1; v_call: TRBV2; clone_size: -; cdr3_aa: CASMWEYTEAFF; cdr3_nt: TGTGCCAGCATGTGGGAGTACACTGAAGCTTTCTTT
d_call: -; j_call: TRBJ2-3; v_call: TRBV7-3; clone_size: -; cdr3_aa: CASSPGDNTDTQYF; cdr3_nt: TGTGCCAGCAGCCCTGGGGACAACACAGATACGCAGTATTTT
d_call: -; j_call: TRBJ2-2; v_call: TRBV11-3; clone_size: -; cdr3_aa: CASSLVEGTGELFF; cdr3_nt: TGTGCCAGCAGCTTAGTTGAGGGGACCGGGGAGCTGTTTTTT
d_call: -; j_call: TRBJ1-1; v_call: TRBV5-1; clone_size: -; cdr3_aa: CASSLLFGNTEAFF; cdr3_nt: TGCGCCAGCAGCTTGTTGTTTGGGAACACTGAAGCTTTCTTT
d_call: TRBD2; j_call: TRBJ2-5; v_call: TRBV5-6; clone_size: -; cdr3_aa: CASSLRLAGGETQYF; cdr3_nt: TGTGCCAGCAGCTTGCGGCTAGCGGGTGGAGAGACCCAGTACTTC
d_call: TRBD1; j_call: TRBJ1-2; v_call: TRBV27; clone_size: -; cdr3_aa: CASRRTSDRGGYGYTF; cdr3_nt: TGTGCCAGCAGGCGTACCTCTGACAGGGGAGGGTATGGCTACACCTTC
d_call: -; j_call: TRBJ2-3; v_call: TRBV5-8; clone_size: -; cdr3_aa: CASSLDISSTDTQYF; cdr3_nt: TGTGCCAGCAGCCTAGACATCTCTAGCACAGATACGCAGTATTTT
d_call: -; j_call: TRBJ1-2; v_call: TRBV10-3; clone_size: -; cdr3_aa: CAISDGQVGYGYTF; cdr3_nt: TGTGCCATCAGCGACGGTCAGGTTGGCTATGGCTACACCTTC
d_call: TRBD1; j_call: TRBJ1-2; v_call: TRBV6-5; clone_size: once; cdr3_aa: CASSRTGQVGYTF; cdr3_nt: TGTGCCAGCAGTCGTACTGGACAGGTGGGCTACACCTTC
d_call: TRBD1; j_call: TRBJ1-2; v_call: TRBV5-1; clone_size: -; cdr3_aa: CASSTSGGGNYGYTF; cdr3_nt: TGCGCCAGCAGCACCTCAGGGGGCGGCAACTATGGCTACACCTTC
d_call: -; j_call: TRBJ2-1; v_call: TRBV4-3; clone_size: -; cdr3_aa: CASSQGRGRYEQFF; cdr3_nt: TGCGCCAGCAGCCAGGGGCGAGGGCGATATGAGCAGTTCTTC
d_call: TRBD1; j_call: TRBJ2-5; v_call: TRBV11-1; clone_size: -; cdr3_aa: CASSSRGHQETQYF; cdr3_nt: TGTGCCAGCAGCTCAAGGGGGCACCAAGAGACCCAGTACTTC
d_call: -; j_call: TRBJ1-2; v_call: TRBV3-1/TRBV3-2; clone_size: -; cdr3_aa: CASSQERGRGYTF; cdr3_nt: TGTGCCAGCAGCCAGGAGCGAGGCCGTGGCTACACCTTC
d_call: -; j_call: TRBJ2-2; v_call: TRBV4-3; clone_size: -; cdr3_aa: CASSAGGAPNTGELFF; cdr3_nt: TGCGCCAGCAGCGCTGGCGGGGCCCCGAACACCGGGGAGCTGTTTTTT